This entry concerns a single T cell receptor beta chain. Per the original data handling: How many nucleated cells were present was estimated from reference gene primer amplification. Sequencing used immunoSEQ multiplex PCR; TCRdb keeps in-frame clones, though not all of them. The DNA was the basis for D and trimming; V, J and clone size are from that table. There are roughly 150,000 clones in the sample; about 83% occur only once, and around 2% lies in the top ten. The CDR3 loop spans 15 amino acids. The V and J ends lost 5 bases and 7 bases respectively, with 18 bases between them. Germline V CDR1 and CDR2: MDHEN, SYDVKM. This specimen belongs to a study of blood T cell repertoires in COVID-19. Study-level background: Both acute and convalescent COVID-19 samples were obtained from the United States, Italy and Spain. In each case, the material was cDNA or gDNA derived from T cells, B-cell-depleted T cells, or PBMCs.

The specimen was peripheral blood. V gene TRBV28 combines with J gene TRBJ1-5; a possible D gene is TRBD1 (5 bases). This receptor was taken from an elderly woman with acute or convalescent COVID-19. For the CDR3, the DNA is TGTGCCAGCAGTCTACTGGACAAAGCAAGACAGCCCCAGCATTTT. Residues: CASSLLDKARQPQHF.